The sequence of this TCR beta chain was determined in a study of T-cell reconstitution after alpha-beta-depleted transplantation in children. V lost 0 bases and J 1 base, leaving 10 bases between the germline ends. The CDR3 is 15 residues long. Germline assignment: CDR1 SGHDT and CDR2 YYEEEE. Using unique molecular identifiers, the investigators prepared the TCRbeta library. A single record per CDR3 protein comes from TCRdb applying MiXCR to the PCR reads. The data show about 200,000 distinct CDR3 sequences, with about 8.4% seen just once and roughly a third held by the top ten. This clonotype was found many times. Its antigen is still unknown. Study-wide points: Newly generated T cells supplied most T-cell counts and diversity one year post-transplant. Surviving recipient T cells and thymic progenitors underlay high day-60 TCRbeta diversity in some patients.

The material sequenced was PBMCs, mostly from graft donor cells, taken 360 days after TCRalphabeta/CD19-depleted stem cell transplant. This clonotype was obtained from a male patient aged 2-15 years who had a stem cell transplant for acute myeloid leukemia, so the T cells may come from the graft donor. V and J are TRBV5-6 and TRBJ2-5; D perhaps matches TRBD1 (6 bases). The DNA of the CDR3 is TGTGCCAGCAGCTTGGGGACAGTACGCCAAGAGACCCAGTACTTC. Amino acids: CASSLGTVRQETQYF.